The rows below give T cell receptor beta chains drawn from one sample of a study of graft-versus-host responses after intestinal transplantation. These TCRs are of unknown antigen specificity. Repertoires were generated with immunoSEQ multiplex PCR, while TCRdb's copy carries only in-frame clones and drops some. The data show about 39,000 clones, nearly 95% seen once. The specimen comprised unstimulated CD8+ T cells sorted from spleen or lymph node cells, sampled before transplant. These receptors all stem from a human donor who was the organ donor for an intestinal transplant. Each CDR3 is given with its conserved first and last residue. The order of the fields is CDR3 DNA, CDR3 protein, CDR3 length, J gene, D gene, clone size, V gene. A D gene is named only where the DNA matches it firmly. Clone size is given for some rows only: seen once, a few or many times, or a class if the clone is expanded.

CDR3nt: TGTGCCAGCAGTGAATGGGCAGGGGGGATCACTGAAGCTTTCTTT
CDR3aa: CASSEWAGGITEAFF
len: 15
j_gene: TRBJ1-1
d_gene: TRBD1
abundance: -
v_gene: TRBV2

CDR3nt: TGTGCCAGCAGGAGAGGGACAGGGGTGAACGAGCAGTACTTC
CDR3aa: CASRRGTGVNEQYF
len: 14
j_gene: TRBJ2-7
d_gene: TRBD1
abundance: -
v_gene: TRBV6-1

CDR3nt: TGTGCCAGCAGCTTAGTCGACAGTTTCTCTGGCTACACCTTC
CDR3aa: CASSLVDSFSGYTF
len: 14
j_gene: TRBJ1-2
d_gene: -
abundance: once
v_gene: TRBV7-2

CDR3nt: TGTGCCAGCAGCTTATGGGCTAGCGGGGGAGAGGATACGCAGTATTTT
CDR3aa: CASSLWASGGEDTQYF
len: 16
j_gene: TRBJ2-3
d_gene: TRBD2
abundance: -
v_gene: TRBV11-2

CDR3nt: TGTGCCAGCAGTGAACCCTCGGAGGCAACTAATGAAAAACTGTTTTTT
CDR3aa: CASSEPSEATNEKLFF
len: 16
j_gene: TRBJ1-4
d_gene: -
abundance: -
v_gene: TRBV6-1

CDR3nt: TGTGCCAGCAGATCGCTCTCCTACGAGCAGTACTTC
CDR3aa: CASRSLSYEQYF
len: 12
j_gene: TRBJ2-7
d_gene: -
abundance: -
v_gene: TRBV7-2

CDR3nt: TGTGCCAGCAGGAGCTCCTATAATTCACCCCTCCACTTT
CDR3aa: CASRSSYNSPLHF
len: 13
j_gene: TRBJ1-6
d_gene: -
abundance: -
v_gene: TRBV2

CDR3nt: TGTGCCAGCAGCTCCACCTTGAGCGGGGGGGCCAATGAGCAGTTCTTC
CDR3aa: CASSSTLSGGANEQFF
len: 16
j_gene: TRBJ2-1
d_gene: TRBD2
abundance: -
v_gene: TRBV11-2

CDR3nt: TGTGCCAGCAGCCTATACAGGGCTACTGAAGCTTTCTTT
CDR3aa: CASSLYRATEAFF
len: 13
j_gene: TRBJ1-1
d_gene: -
abundance: -
v_gene: TRBV7-6

CDR3nt: TGTGCCACCAGCAGAGATAGTGGGACTAGCGATGAGCAGTACTTC
CDR3aa: CATSRDSGTSDEQYF
len: 15
j_gene: TRBJ2-7
d_gene: TRBD2
abundance: -
v_gene: TRBV15

CDR3nt: TGTGCCAGCAAACGTACTAGCGGGGGGGCTGTGGGAGATACGCAGTATTTT
CDR3aa: CASKRTSGGAVGDTQYF
len: 17
j_gene: TRBJ2-3
d_gene: TRBD2
abundance: -
v_gene: TRBV11-2

CDR3nt: TGTGCCAGCAGCTTCGTCTCGACCTACAATGAGCAGTTCTTC
CDR3aa: CASSFVSTYNEQFF
len: 14
j_gene: TRBJ2-1
d_gene: -
abundance: -
v_gene: TRBV7-2

CDR3nt: TGTGCCAGTACGGGGGGCCATGGCTACACCTTC
CDR3aa: CASTGGHGYTF
len: 11
j_gene: TRBJ1-2
d_gene: -
abundance: -
v_gene: TRBV19

CDR3nt: TGTGCCAGCAGTTTATCGGGGACAGGGTTCGAGCAGTACTTC
CDR3aa: CASSLSGTGFEQYF
len: 14
j_gene: TRBJ2-7
d_gene: TRBD1
abundance: -
v_gene: TRBV27

CDR3nt: TGTGCCACCAGGGGACTAGCGGGGGGCAGCTCCTACAATGAGCAGTTCTTC
CDR3aa: CATRGLAGGSSYNEQFF
len: 17
j_gene: TRBJ2-1
d_gene: TRBD2
abundance: -
v_gene: TRBV15

CDR3nt: TGTGCCAGCAGGGGACAGGCTTGGAGCACTGCAGCTTTCTTT
CDR3aa: CASRGQAWSTAAFF
len: 14
j_gene: TRBJ1-1
d_gene: TRBD1
abundance: once
v_gene: TRBV28

CDR3nt: TGTGCCAGTAGTCCCGGGGTGTATGAGCAGTTCTTC
CDR3aa: CASSPGVYEQFF
len: 12
j_gene: TRBJ2-1
d_gene: -
abundance: -
v_gene: TRBV19

CDR3nt: TGTGCCAGCAGCCCTCCGGGACAGGGGTCTCAAGAGACCCAGTACTTC
CDR3aa: CASSPPGQGSQETQYF
len: 16
j_gene: TRBJ2-5
d_gene: TRBD1
abundance: -
v_gene: TRBV7-8

CDR3nt: TGCGCCAGCAGCTTGAGAGGGACAGCCTCACCTTTCCACCTTAGCACAGATACGCAGTATTTT
CDR3aa: CASSLRGTASPFHLSTDTQYF
len: 21
j_gene: TRBJ2-3
d_gene: TRBD1
abundance: -
v_gene: TRBV5-1

CDR3nt: TGTGCCAGCAGCACAGGGGCTCAGCCCCAGCATTTT
CDR3aa: CASSTGAQPQHF
len: 12
j_gene: TRBJ1-5
d_gene: TRBD1
abundance: few
v_gene: TRBV13

CDR3nt: TGTGCCAGCAGCTTAACAGATACGCAGTATTTT
CDR3aa: CASSLTDTQYF
len: 11
j_gene: TRBJ2-3
d_gene: -
abundance: -
v_gene: TRBV7-9

CDR3nt: TGTGCCAGCAGTACCTCAGGAGGACCCCTCCACTTT
CDR3aa: CASSTSGGPLHF
len: 12
j_gene: TRBJ1-6
d_gene: -
abundance: -
v_gene: TRBV27

CDR3nt: TGTGCCAGCAGCGTACAGGGGGACTATGGCTACACCTTC
CDR3aa: CASSVQGDYGYTF
len: 13
j_gene: TRBJ1-2
d_gene: TRBD1
abundance: -
v_gene: TRBV28

CDR3nt: TGTGCCAGAAGCTTGGATTGCCAAACGATCTCCTACGAGCAGTACTTC
CDR3aa: CARSLDCQTISYEQYF
len: 16
j_gene: TRBJ2-7
d_gene: -
abundance: -
v_gene: TRBV5-3

CDR3nt: TGTGCCAGCAGCTTAGATCTAAGTTCGGGCAGGGCTGGGGCCAACGTCCTGACTTTC
CDR3aa: CASSLDLSSGRAGANVLTF
len: 19
j_gene: TRBJ2-6
d_gene: -
abundance: -
v_gene: TRBV11-2

CDR3nt: TGCGCCAGCAGCTCAGACAGGGGGCCCCTCCCGCGGACTGAAGCTTTCTTT
CDR3aa: CASSSDRGPLPRTEAFF
len: 17
j_gene: TRBJ1-1
d_gene: TRBD1
abundance: -
v_gene: TRBV4-1

CDR3nt: TGCGCCAGCAGCCAAGATCAGGGTGAGGGGTGGGTCACCGGGGAGCTGTTTTTT
CDR3aa: CASSQDQGEGWVTGELFF
len: 18
j_gene: TRBJ2-2
d_gene: -
abundance: -
v_gene: TRBV4-1

CDR3nt: TGTGCCAGTAGTACTAGGACAGGGGGCGAGTTTGGCACAGATACGCAGTATTTT
CDR3aa: CASSTRTGGEFGTDTQYF
len: 18
j_gene: TRBJ2-3
d_gene: TRBD1
abundance: -
v_gene: TRBV19

CDR3nt: TGTGCAAGTCGCTTAATCAGAGATTGGGTGCCCTACGAGCAGTACTTC
CDR3aa: CASRLIRDWVPYEQYF
len: 16
j_gene: TRBJ2-7
d_gene: -
abundance: -
v_gene: TRBV12-2

CDR3nt: TGTGCCAGCCAGCGGGCAGATACGCAGTATTTT
CDR3aa: CASQRADTQYF
len: 11
j_gene: TRBJ2-3
d_gene: -
abundance: -
v_gene: TRBV6-5

CDR3nt: TGTGCCAGCAGTTATAGCGGGGGGCTTAACTACGAGCAGTACTTC
CDR3aa: CASSYSGGLNYEQYF
len: 15
j_gene: TRBJ2-7
d_gene: TRBD2
abundance: -
v_gene: TRBV27

CDR3nt: TGTGCCAGCAGCCCTCTCGGCGGAGACACAGATACGCAGTATTTT
CDR3aa: CASSPLGGDTDTQYF
len: 15
j_gene: TRBJ2-3
d_gene: -
abundance: -
v_gene: TRBV9

CDR3nt: TGTGCTAGCAGCTTAACCCCATTTGGGACAGGGGCCCATGAGCAGTTCTTC
CDR3aa: CASSLTPFGTGAHEQFF
len: 17
j_gene: TRBJ2-1
d_gene: TRBD1
abundance: once
v_gene: TRBV7-7

CDR3nt: TGTGCCAGCAGCGTAGTCGGCGGGGGGCCCACAGATACGCAGTATTTT
CDR3aa: CASSVVGGGPTDTQYF
len: 16
j_gene: TRBJ2-3
d_gene: TRBD2
abundance: -
v_gene: TRBV9

CDR3nt: TGTGCCAGCAGCCCCGCCGGGACGTACCAAGAGACCCAGTACTTC
CDR3aa: CASSPAGTYQETQYF
len: 15
j_gene: TRBJ2-5
d_gene: -
abundance: -
v_gene: TRBV7-6

CDR3nt: TGTGCCACCAAGGACAGCCCTCTCATGAACACTGAAGCTTTCTTT
CDR3aa: CATKDSPLMNTEAFF
len: 15
j_gene: TRBJ1-1
d_gene: -
abundance: -
v_gene: TRBV19

CDR3nt: TGCGCCAGCAGCGGTAGCGGGGCCAGCTCCTACAATGAGCAGTTCTTC
CDR3aa: CASSGSGASSYNEQFF
len: 16
j_gene: TRBJ2-1
d_gene: TRBD2
abundance: -
v_gene: TRBV4-3

CDR3nt: TGTGCCAGCAGCTTGAATAGGGGGCGTGTCGATGAAAAACTGTTTTTT
CDR3aa: CASSLNRGRVDEKLFF
len: 16
j_gene: TRBJ1-4
d_gene: TRBD1
abundance: once
v_gene: TRBV7-9

CDR3nt: TGCGCCAGCAGCTTCCAGGTTAATGTGTTGAACACTGAAGCTTTCTTT
CDR3aa: CASSFQVNVLNTEAFF
len: 16
j_gene: TRBJ1-1
d_gene: -
abundance: once
v_gene: TRBV5-1

CDR3nt: TGTGCCAGCAGCTTGGGGACAGGGCCCTACAATGAGCAGTTCTTC
CDR3aa: CASSLGTGPYNEQFF
len: 15
j_gene: TRBJ2-1
d_gene: TRBD1
abundance: -
v_gene: TRBV5-8

CDR3nt: TGTGCCAGCAGCTTAAGTGGGGGGCTCGGAAACACCATATATTTT
CDR3aa: CASSLSGGLGNTIYF
len: 15
j_gene: TRBJ1-3
d_gene: -
abundance: -
v_gene: TRBV11-3

CDR3nt: TGTGCCAGCAGCGCCCGGACAGGGGGCGACTATGGCTACACCTTC
CDR3aa: CASSARTGGDYGYTF
len: 15
j_gene: TRBJ1-2
d_gene: TRBD1
abundance: -
v_gene: TRBV9

CDR3nt: TGTGCCAGCAGGGGGTTGCTATCGGGGGAGACCCAGTACTTC
CDR3aa: CASRGLLSGETQYF
len: 14
j_gene: TRBJ2-5
d_gene: -
abundance: -
v_gene: TRBV5-4

CDR3nt: TGTGCCAGCAGCAAAGACAGGGAGATGGCCGGGGAGCTGTTTTTT
CDR3aa: CASSKDREMAGELFF
len: 15
j_gene: TRBJ2-2
d_gene: TRBD1
abundance: -
v_gene: TRBV11-3

CDR3nt: TGTGCCAGGGCCCGGGACAGGGATCAGCCCCAGCATTTT
CDR3aa: CARARDRDQPQHF
len: 13
j_gene: TRBJ1-5
d_gene: -
abundance: -
v_gene: TRBV21-1

CDR3nt: TGTGCCAGCAGTGAAGATGGGTGGGAGTCGGCGGGACCCGACGAGCAGTACTTC
CDR3aa: CASSEDGWESAGPDEQYF
len: 18
j_gene: TRBJ2-7
d_gene: -
abundance: -
v_gene: TRBV6-1

CDR3nt: TGTGCCACCCGACAGGGGCCCCAAGAGACCCAGTACTTC
CDR3aa: CATRQGPQETQYF
len: 13
j_gene: TRBJ2-5
d_gene: TRBD1
abundance: -
v_gene: TRBV7-8

CDR3nt: TGTGCCAGTAGTATTGGGTGGCTCAATCAGCCCCAGCATTTT
CDR3aa: CASSIGWLNQPQHF
len: 14
j_gene: TRBJ1-5
d_gene: -
abundance: -
v_gene: TRBV19

CDR3nt: TGCGCCAGCAGCCAAGATCCCGGGACAGGGGTGGGGTACGAGCAGTACTTC
CDR3aa: CASSQDPGTGVGYEQYF
len: 17
j_gene: TRBJ2-7
d_gene: TRBD1
abundance: -
v_gene: TRBV4-3

CDR3nt: TGCGCCAGCAGCCCATCGCCTTCGAAAACAGGGGGAGGGCCTTCCTACGAGCAGTACTTC
CDR3aa: CASSPSPSKTGGGPSYEQYF
len: 20
j_gene: TRBJ2-7
d_gene: -
abundance: -
v_gene: TRBV4-3

CDR3nt: TGTGCCAGCAGCTTAGGAGGAATAACTAATGAAAAACTGTTTTTT
CDR3aa: CASSLGGITNEKLFF
len: 15
j_gene: TRBJ1-4
d_gene: -
abundance: -
v_gene: TRBV7-2

CDR3nt: TGTGCCAGCAGTTTATCGGGCGGATCCTATAACTATGGCTACACCTTC
CDR3aa: CASSLSGGSYNYGYTF
len: 16
j_gene: TRBJ1-2
d_gene: -
abundance: -
v_gene: TRBV27

CDR3nt: TGTGCCAGCACTGGGGATTCGGCTGAAGCTTTCTTT
CDR3aa: CASTGDSAEAFF
len: 12
j_gene: TRBJ1-1
d_gene: -
abundance: -
v_gene: TRBV9

CDR3nt: TGTGCCAGCAGTTTGGGGGCGACAGGGTACACTGAAGCTTTCTTT
CDR3aa: CASSLGATGYTEAFF
len: 15
j_gene: TRBJ1-1
d_gene: TRBD1
abundance: -
v_gene: TRBV27

CDR3nt: TGCGCCAGCAGCCAAGGGGGGGACAGGGGGCGCGGTAAAGAGACCCAGTACTTC
CDR3aa: CASSQGGDRGRGKETQYF
len: 18
j_gene: TRBJ2-5
d_gene: TRBD1
abundance: -
v_gene: TRBV4-1

CDR3nt: TGCGCCAGCAGCCAGGGGATGGGGGGCGAGCAGTACTTC
CDR3aa: CASSQGMGGEQYF
len: 13
j_gene: TRBJ2-7
d_gene: -
abundance: -
v_gene: TRBV4-3

CDR3nt: TGTGCCAGTAGTCCGGTGGGCCAGGCGAACACTGAAGCTTTCTTT
CDR3aa: CASSPVGQANTEAFF
len: 15
j_gene: TRBJ1-1
d_gene: -
abundance: -
v_gene: TRBV19

CDR3nt: TGTGCCAGCGCATACGGACTAGCGGGGGTCTACGAGCAGTACTTC
CDR3aa: CASAYGLAGVYEQYF
len: 15
j_gene: TRBJ2-7
d_gene: TRBD2
abundance: -
v_gene: TRBV6-5